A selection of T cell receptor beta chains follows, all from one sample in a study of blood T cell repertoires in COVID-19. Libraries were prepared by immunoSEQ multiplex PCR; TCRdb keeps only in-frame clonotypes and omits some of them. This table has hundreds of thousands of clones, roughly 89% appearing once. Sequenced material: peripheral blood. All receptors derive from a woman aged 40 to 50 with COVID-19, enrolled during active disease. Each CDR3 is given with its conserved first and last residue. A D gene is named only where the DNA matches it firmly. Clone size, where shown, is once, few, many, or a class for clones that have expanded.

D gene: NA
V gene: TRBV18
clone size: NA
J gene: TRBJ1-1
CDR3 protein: CASSLGNGEGTEAFF
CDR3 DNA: TGTGCCAGCTCCCTAGGAAACGGGGAAGGGACTGAAGCTTTCTTT

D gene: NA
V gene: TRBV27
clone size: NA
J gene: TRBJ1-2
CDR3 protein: CASSLSRPGGYTF
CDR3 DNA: TGTGCCAGCAGTCTGAGTCGGCCGGGGGGCTACACCTTC

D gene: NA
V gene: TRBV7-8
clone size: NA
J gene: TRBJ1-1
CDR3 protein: CASSFQQVPNTEAFF
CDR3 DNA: TGTGCCAGCAGCTTCCAACAGGTCCCGAACACTGAAGCTTTCTTT

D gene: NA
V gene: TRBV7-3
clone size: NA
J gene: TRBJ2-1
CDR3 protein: CASSAGGSSYNEQFF
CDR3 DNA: TGTGCCAGCAGCGCCGGGGGTAGCTCCTACAATGAGCAGTTCTTC

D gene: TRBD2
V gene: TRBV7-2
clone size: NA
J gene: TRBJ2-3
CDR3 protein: CASSLKGAGGRTDTQYF
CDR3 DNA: TGTGCCAGCAGCCTAAAAGGGGCGGGGGGGCGCACAGATACGCAGTATTTT

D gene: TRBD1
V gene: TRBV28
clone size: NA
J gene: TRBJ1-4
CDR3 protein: CASSFRGGTGSDGKLFF
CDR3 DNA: TGTGCCAGCAGTTTTAGGGGGGGGACAGGTTCTGACGGAAAACTGTTTTTT

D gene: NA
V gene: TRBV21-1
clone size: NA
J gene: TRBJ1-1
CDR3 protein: CASSKVGTGGEGTEAFF
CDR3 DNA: TGTGCCAGCAGCAAAGTGGGGACAGGGGGCGAGGGCACTGAAGCTTTCTTT

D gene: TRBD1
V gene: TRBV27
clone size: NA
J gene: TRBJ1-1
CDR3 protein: CASRLNRGENTEAFF
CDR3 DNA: TGTGCCAGCAGATTAAACAGGGGGGAGAACACTGAAGCTTTCTTT

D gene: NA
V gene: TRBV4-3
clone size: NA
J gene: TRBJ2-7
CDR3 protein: CASSQDLGGPSYEQYF
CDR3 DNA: TGCGCCAGCAGCCAAGATCTTGGAGGGCCGTCCTACGAGCAGTACTTC

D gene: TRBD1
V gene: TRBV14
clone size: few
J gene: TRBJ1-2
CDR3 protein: CASSPGQGAYGYTF
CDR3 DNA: TGTGCCAGCAGCCCCGGGCAGGGGGCATATGGCTACACCTTC

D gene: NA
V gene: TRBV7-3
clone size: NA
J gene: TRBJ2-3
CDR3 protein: CASSSGGSTDTQYF
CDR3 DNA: TGTGCCAGCAGCTCCGGCGGAAGCACAGATACGCAGTATTTT

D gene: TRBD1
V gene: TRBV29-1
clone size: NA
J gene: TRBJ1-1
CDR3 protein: CSVESGTGGSEAFF
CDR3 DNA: TGCAGCGTTGAATCTGGGACAGGGGGCTCTGAAGCTTTCTTT

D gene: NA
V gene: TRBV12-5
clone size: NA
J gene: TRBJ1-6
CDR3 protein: CASGHRSGLNSPLHF
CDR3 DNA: TGTGCTAGTGGGCACCGCAGCGGGTTGAATTCACCCCTCCACTTT

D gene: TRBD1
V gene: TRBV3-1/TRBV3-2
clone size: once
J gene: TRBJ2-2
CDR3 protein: CASTRQGGTGELFF
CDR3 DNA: TGTGCCAGCACCCGACAGGGCGGAACCGGGGAGCTGTTTTTT

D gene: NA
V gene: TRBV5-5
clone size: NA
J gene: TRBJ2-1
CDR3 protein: CASSLAGGADREQFF
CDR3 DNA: TGTGCCAGCAGCTTGGCTGGGGGGGCGGACCGAGAGCAGTTCTTC

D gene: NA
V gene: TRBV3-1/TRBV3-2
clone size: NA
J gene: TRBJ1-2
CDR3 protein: CASSHRAAGANYGYTF
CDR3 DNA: TGTGCCAGCAGCCACAGGGCAGCGGGGGCTAACTATGGCTACACCTTC

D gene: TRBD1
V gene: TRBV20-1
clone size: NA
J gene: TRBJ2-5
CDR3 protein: CSASGRQGALETQYF
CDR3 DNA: TGCAGTGCTAGTGGGCGACAGGGGGCTCTGGAGACCCAGTACTTC

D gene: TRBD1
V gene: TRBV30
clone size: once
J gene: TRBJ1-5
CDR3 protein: CAWSSDLGQVSNQPQHF
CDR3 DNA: TGTGCCTGGAGTTCTGACCTGGGACAGGTTAGCAATCAGCCCCAGCATTTT